This T cell receptor (beta chain) was sequenced during a study of blood T cells in healthy people across ages. Note on this clonotype: Its target is not known.

CDR1 SGHNT and CDR2 YENEEA come from the germline V gene. The CDR3 spans 17 residues. Trimming left V 2 bases short and J 2 bases short, with 19 bases between. Using a J-beta primer mix together with a sample-barcoded 5' primer, a second PCR was run for roughly 7 to 11 cycles. The template-switch adaptor, which had 12 random nucleotides, put a tag on each cDNA molecule. MiXCR, applied by TCRdb to the 5' RACE reads, yields one record per CDR3 protein. Among fewer than 2,000,000 distinct CDR3 sequences listed, about 39% were seen once. Whole-study results and caveats: Considered underestimates were the diversity estimates obtained from one million T cells. Higher diversity, along with more naive CD4+ cells, distinguished long-lived donors from aged donors.

Material: blood. The chain uses TRBV11-3 and TRBJ2-7; D is tentatively TRBD1 or TRBD2 (7 bases each). The sequence was collected from a human donor in good health. CDR3 nucleotide sequence: TGTGCCAGCAGCTTAAGGGGGGGGACAGCCCTTACCTACGAGCAGTACTTC. Protein: CASSLRGGTALTYEQYF.